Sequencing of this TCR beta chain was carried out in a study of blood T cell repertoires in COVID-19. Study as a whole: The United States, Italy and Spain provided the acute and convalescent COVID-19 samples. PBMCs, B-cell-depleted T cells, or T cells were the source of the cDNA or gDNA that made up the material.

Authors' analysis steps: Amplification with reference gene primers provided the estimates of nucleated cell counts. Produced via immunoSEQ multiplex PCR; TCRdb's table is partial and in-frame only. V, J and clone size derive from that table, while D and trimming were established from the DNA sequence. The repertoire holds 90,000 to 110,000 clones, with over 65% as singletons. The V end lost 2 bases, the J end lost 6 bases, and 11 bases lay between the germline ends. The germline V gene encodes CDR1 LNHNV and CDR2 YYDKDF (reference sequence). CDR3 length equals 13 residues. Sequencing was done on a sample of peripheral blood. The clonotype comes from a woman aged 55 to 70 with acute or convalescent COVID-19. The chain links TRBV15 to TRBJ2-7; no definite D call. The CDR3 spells CATSRPPSPEQYF. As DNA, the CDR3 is TGTGCCACCAGCAGACCCCCCTCCCCCGAGCAGTACTTC.